These 20 T cell receptor beta chains share one sample of origin, sequenced in a study of blood T cells in healthy people across ages. The use of a sample-barcoded 5' primer and a J-beta primer mix characterized a second PCR of about 7 to 12 cycles. In TCRdb, the 5' RACE reads were re-called with MiXCR into one record per CDR3 protein. The table lists around 1.5 million distinct CDR3 sequences, 34% of them singletons. Source material: blood. Receptors originate from a woman in her twenties or thirties in good health.

This clonotype has only a few counts. V and J are TRBV29-1 and TRBJ1-1, with D possibly TRBD1 on 5 matching bases. This CDR3 spans 13 amino acids. Germline V CDR1 and CDR2: SQVTM, ANQGSEA. Trimming took off 6 bases at V and 4 bases at J, with 15 bases between the two ends. CDR3 sequence (DNA): TGCAGCGTCGTCGATGAGAGGGGCACTGAAGCTTTCTTT. As protein: CSVVDERGTEAFF.

Concerning this clonotype itself: A read error may explain this, as a much larger clone is one base away. CDR3 sequence: CSVMRQGSSYEQYF. CDR3 bases: TGCAGCGTTATGAGACAGGGGAGCTCCTACGAGCAGTACTTC. The V call is TRBV29-1, the J call TRBJ2-7; 8 positions agree with TRBD1. V was clipped by 5 bases and J by 0 bases; unmatched bases: 6. The CDR3 is 14 residues long. The germline CDR1 and CDR2 sequences are SQVTM and ANQGSEA.

The rearrangement joins TRBV29-1 to TRBJ1-1; TRBD1 might be the D (6 bases). The CDR3 is 13 residues long. Germline V gene data show CDR1 as SQVTM and CDR2 as ANQGSEA. V gave up 7 bases and J gave up 2 bases, with 14 bases separating them. In DNA, the CDR3 is TGCAGCGCAGAACAGGGAGGTAACACTGAAGCTTTCTTT. Translating gives CSAEQGGNTEAFF.

V and J are TRBV27 and TRBJ2-7; TRBD1 aligns across 7 bases. The J segment lost 0 bases and the V segment lost 6 bases, leaving 14 bases of the junction unmatched. The CDR3 consists of 17 residues. The germline V gene has CDR1 MNHEY and CDR2 SMNVEV (reference sequence). CDR3 coding DNA: TGTGCCAGCAGCAAAGACAGGGAGTCATGGGGCTCCTACGAGCAGTACTTC. It encodes CASSKDRESWGSYEQYF.

This rearrangement joins TRBV6-5 to TRBJ1-3; tentatively, D is TRBD1 (5 bases). Germline V CDR1 and CDR2: MNHEY, SVGAGI. This CDR3 has 13 residues. V was clipped by 8 bases and J by 1 base, with 9 bases between them. CDR3: CASLGPSGNTIYF. DNA for the CDR3: TGTGCCAGCTTGGGACCTTCTGGAAACACCATATATTTT.

J is TRBJ1-1 and V is TRBV7-6; a possible D gene is TRBD1 (6 bases). The CDR3 has 15 amino acids. Between the trimmed V and J ends, which lost 5 bases and 1 base, there was a span of 14 bases. CDR1 and CDR2 (germline): SGHVS, FNYEAQ. CDR3 in DNA: TGTGCCAGCAGCCCGGAGGGGGGACAGAACACTGAAGCTTTCTTT. Its translation is CASSPEGGQNTEAFF.

J is TRBJ1-2 and V is TRBV25-1, with D hard to call. The CDR3 is 13 residues long. CDR1 and CDR2 (germline): MGHDK, SYGVNS. Trimming shortened V by 5 bases and J by 6 bases, and 13 bases separated the two germline ends. CDR3: CASSRTETDGYTF. CDR3 in DNA: TGTGCCAGCAGTCGGACGGAAACTGATGGCTACACCTTC.

In regard to this clonotype: It may be a read error: a sequence one base away is much more abundant. This chain connects TRBV29-1 to TRBJ2-3; 10 bases are shared with TRBD2. The CDR3 is 15 residues long. The germline V gene has CDR1 SQVTM and CDR2 ANQGSEA. The V segment lost 7 bases and the J segment 3 bases; nucleotides outside the gene matches: 10. This CDR3 is CSAARTSGKTDTQYF. In DNA, the CDR3 is TGCAGCGCAGCAAGGACTAGCGGAAAGACAGATACGCAGTATTTT.

This sequence joins TRBV7-3 and TRBJ2-3; D is unclear. CDR1 SGHTA and CDR2 FQGTGA come from the germline V gene. V shed 2 bases and J shed 0 bases, with 15 bases lying between them. CDR3 length: 17 residues. CDR3 sequence reads: CASSLLGPPTSTDTQYF. The CDR3 DNA is TGTGCCAGCAGCTTATTAGGGCCTCCGACGAGCACAGATACGCAGTATTTT.

This chain uses TRBV27 with TRBJ2-1; the D gene is possibly TRBD1 (5 bases). The germline CDR1 and CDR2 sequences are MNHEY and SMNVEV (reference sequence). The V and J ends lost 7 bases and 6 bases respectively, with 13 bases between them. This CDR3 comprises 13 residues. The CDR3 bases are TGTGCCAGCACCGAGACAGACGGCAATGAGCAGTTCTTC. Amino acids: CASTETDGNEQFF.

This clonotype has more than one count but fewer than ten. One end of the junction fails to match germline, which may point to a read error. The rearrangement uses TRBV7-3 and TRBJ2-3, with D perhaps TRBD2 (5 bases). The germline CDR1 and CDR2 sequences are SGHTA and FQGTGA. This CDR3 is 15 amino acids long. The CDR3 nucleotides are TGTGCCGGCAGCTTAACTACGGGCGGGACAGATACGCAGTATTTT. This sequence encodes CAGSLTTGGTDTQYF. The full variable domain, rest sourced from reference TRBV7-3 and TRBJ2-3, is GAGVSQTPSNKVTEKGKYVELRCDPISGHTALYWYRQSLGQGPEFLIYFQGTGAADDSGLPNDRFFAVRPEGSVSTLKIQRTERGDSAVYLCAGSLTTGGTDTQYFGPGTRLTVL.

This chain joins TRBV4-2 and TRBJ1-4; TRBD1 is a possible D gene (5 bases). Germline lookup yields CDR1 LGHNA and CDR2 YNFKEQ. The CDR3 loop spans 16 amino acids. Trimming pared 0 bases from V and 3 bases from J, leaving 11 bases between. The CDR3 sequence: CASSQDKRGANEKLFF. The CDR3, as DNA: TGTGCCAGCAGCCAAGATAAGAGGGGTGCTAATGAAAAACTGTTTTTT.

This rearrangement joins TRBV5-1 to TRBJ2-1, with unresolved D. Germline values: CDR1 SGHRS, CDR2 YFSETQ. CDR3 length equals 14 residues. Deletions cut 4 bases from V and 9 bases from J, with 17 bases between. In DNA, the CDR3 is TGCGCCAGCAGCGCCAAAACCCCGGATGGTGAGCAGTTCTTC. This sequence encodes CASSAKTPDGEQFF.

This clonotype has a handful of counts. The J gene is TRBJ2-1, the V gene TRBV4-1; TRBD2 aligns across 10 bases. V gave up 4 bases and J gave up 7 bases; unmatched junction bases: 19. The CDR3 has 19 amino acids. CDR1 is MGHRA, CDR2 YSYEKL, per germline. The CDR3 spells CASSPWPKGAGGPRNEQFF. The CDR3 nucleotides are TGCGCCAGCAGCCCGTGGCCTAAAGGAGCGGGAGGGCCGAGGAATGAGCAGTTCTTC.

This clonotype was counted many times. The chain uses TRBV29-1 and TRBJ2-1, with 7 nucleotides matching TRBD1. The germline V gene encodes CDR1 SQVTM and CDR2 ANQGSEA. V trimming: 2 bases; J trimming: 8 bases; junction bases outside the gene matches: 3. The CDR3 sequence is 12 residues long. CDR3 amino acids: CSVETGADEQFF. CDR3 DNA: TGCAGCGTTGAAACAGGGGCGGATGAGCAGTTCTTC.

This clonotype has at least ten counts. V is TRBV20-1 and J is TRBJ2-5; the match to TRBD2 covers 7 bases. The V gene end was trimmed by 5 bases and the J gene end by 1 base; junction bases not matched to a gene: 7. The CDR3 runs to 14 residues. Germline lookup yields CDR1 DFQATT and CDR2 SNEGSKA (reference sequence). This CDR3 reads CSAGHGGTQETQYF. The DNA for the CDR3 is TGCAGTGCTGGCCACGGGGGGACCCAAGAGACCCAGTACTTC.

The chain employs TRBV12-3 or TRBV12-4 and TRBJ2-1, with TRBD1 as a possible D gene (6 bases). The CDR3 sequence is 15 residues long. Trimming cost V 2 bases and J 8 bases, with 16 bases left between them. The CDR3 DNA reads TGTGCCAGCAGTTTATGGGGACACCAGGCGGATGAGCAGTTCTTC. Translating gives CASSLWGHQADEQFF.

This clonotype was detected a few times. V usage is TRBV5-1 and J usage is TRBJ2-2; no clear D gene. The CDR3 sequence is 14 residues long. Germline CDR1 is SGHRS and CDR2 is YFSETQ. Trimming stripped 8 bases from V and 4 bases from J, with 15 bases between. CDR3 loop: CASRPGEGTGELFF. CDR3 DNA sequence: TGCGCCAGTCGCCCCGGAGAAGGCACCGGGGAGCTGTTTTTT.

Note on this clonotype: The junction and the germline gene differ at one end; a read error may be behind it. V is TRBV6-5 and J is TRBJ2-5; D perhaps matches TRBD2 (6 bases). CDR1 MNHEY and CDR2 SVGAGI come from the germline V gene. The CDR3 runs to 18 residues. CDR3 sequence reads: CASNYQVHDGRLQETQYF. The DNA for the CDR3 is TGTGCCAGCAATTACCAAGTACACGACGGGAGACTACAAGAGACCCAGTACTTC.

The chain uses TRBV27 and TRBJ1-1; D not certain. CDR3 size: 13 residues. V gave up 7 bases and J gave up 6 bases, with 15 bases separating them. CDR1 and CDR2 (germline): MNHEY, SMNVEV (reference sequence). Here the CDR3 reads CASKEALFAEAFF. The CDR3, as DNA: TGTGCCAGCAAGGAGGCTCTATTCGCTGAAGCTTTCTTT.